This entry is about one TCR beta chain. Its target is unknown. A J-beta primer mix and a sample-barcoded 5' primer were used in a second PCR of about 7 to 12 cycles. Via MiXCR, TCRdb re-called the 5' RACE reads, giving one row per CDR3 protein. This sample has roughly 560,000 distinct CDR3 sequences, with around 24% found just once. This entry is derived from a study of blood T cells in healthy people across ages. Study-level results: Long-lived donors exceeded aged donors in naive CD4+ cells and diversity. Lack of knowledge of donor CMV status possibly confounded expanded clonotype changes.

J gave up 9 bases and V 6 bases, and 9 bases lay outside the gene matches. There are 15 residues in the CDR3. CDR1 MDHEN and CDR2 SYDVKM come from the germline V gene. The same specimen was also included in a second study, on T cells of mothers and their children.

This TCR was recovered from a boy aged 5-17 years in good health. The chain is built from TRBV28 and TRBJ1-6; 9 nucleotides match TRBD1. Sequenced sample: blood. The CDR3 region has the DNA TGTGCCAGCAGCCGGACCGGGACAGGGTTTTCACCCCTCCACTTT. It specifies CASSRTGTGFSPLHF.